This T cell receptor (beta chain) was recorded in a study of T cells in localized non-small cell lung cancer (dated by TCRdb to 2020 to 2022). Some background on the complete study: The study analyzed T cell repertoires of hundreds of early-stage NSCLC patients, comparing tumors and uninvolved tumor-adjacent lungs. The cohort comprised 200 to 300 treatment-naïve NSCLC patients with resected, localized lung tumors. Of the NSCLC patients, 129 were male and around 99 were female, and the mean age was roughly 61 years. Results the study describes overall, beyond this receptor: Because multi-region tumor sequencing was not done, intratumor heterogeneity could not be ruled out. The highest T cell clonality was observed in uninvolved tumor-adjacent lung, where clonality exceeded that of tumor, suggesting that antigenic responses were more focused in uninvolved tumor-adjacent lung. Because of the exploratory design, TCR variables were selected using unadjusted p-values without false-discovery rate correction. A median of around 62 of the top 100 tumor clones turned up in the paired uninvolved adjacent lung, and 25 to 35 of those clones also ranked among the top 100 of that same adjacent lung. Higher T cell density in blood was associated with longer overall survival, whereas higher clonality in adjacent lung was associated with shorter survival.

This clone was observed a single time. Its recognized antigen is unknown. Qualities for individual bases were not recorded, and no much larger clone is one base off. The immunoSEQ Assay was used to sequence TCR beta CDR3 regions from DNA. Concerning the study's data processing: T cell density was computed as TCR beta template counts normalized to usable DNA estimated by amplifying housekeeping genes. Richness was estimated using the preseqR package, with extrapolation to 400,000 templates for PBMC samples and to 120,000 templates for tissue samples. Clonality was defined as one minus Pielou's evenness. To identify tissue-enriched TCRs, differential abundance testing was run on productive amino-acid clonotypes with a minimum total count of 5 and an alpha of 0.1. The Jaccard Index and the Morisita Overlap Index were used to quantify repertoire overlap between compartments. TCR beta CDR3s were clustered by GLIPH together with public tetramer-defined viral CDR3s, and at least three viral sequences plus V-gene enrichment were required for viral motifs. Imported from immuneACCESS, the table was reduced by TCRdb to in-frame sequences with V and J called. These copies leave out some clones; in studies compared against another copy, an unresolved V gene accounts for under half, and the cause of the remainder is not known. Clone size and the V and J calls come from that table; the DNA yielded D and trimming. The table for this sample lists 750 to 1,000 clones; roughly 30% of them were counted only once. Approximately 15% of the sample belongs to the ten largest clones.

Uninvolved adjacent lung was obtained at least 2 cm from the tumor margin, and the absence of atypia was confirmed by two independent pathologists. At diagnosis, tumor, uninvolved tumor-adjacent lung and peripheral blood were collected and then preserved as a mix of FFPE and fresh-frozen material. From the cysteine through the phenylalanine, the CDR3 covers 15 amino acids. Only the CDR3 portion is preserved as DNA: 45 bases, with reading frame beginning at the first base. CDR1 and CDR2 are read off the germline V gene as SGHDN and FVKESK. Trimming removed 3 bases from V and 6 bases from J; the gene matches leave 7 bases unexplained.

The V gene is TRBV14 and the J gene is TRBJ2-3, and 9 bases in between align with TRBD1. The source is a female donor older than 55 with stage I lung adenocarcinoma. The material was normal lung tissue next to the tumor, obtained before any cancer treatment. The bases read TGTGCCAGCAGCCAGGGACAGGGTCTTGCGGATACGCAGTATTTT. It codes for CASSQGQGLADTQYF.